Listed below are T cell receptor beta chains from one sample, sequenced in a study of blood T cells in healthy people across ages. TCRdb reprocessed the 5' RACE reads with MiXCR, giving one entry per CDR3 protein. The table has about 1.4 million distinct CDR3 sequences, approximately 59% seen once. Material: blood. These receptors all stem from a man between 18 and 29 years old in good health. Each CDR3 is given with its conserved first and last residue. Each record gives: clone size, J gene, D gene, V gene, CDR3 DNA, CDR3 protein. The D gene is left open where the match is weak. Where a row states a size, it is once, few, many or the class of an expanded clone; other rows omit it.

- TRBJ2-5 - TRBV24-1 TGTGCCACAGATCTAGGCGGAGGTTCGGGAGAGACCCAGTACTTC CATDLGGGSGETQYF
- TRBJ2-7 - TRBV6-4 TGTGCCAGCAGTGAAATGGTGGACAGCCGCTACGAGCAGTACTTC CASSEMVDSRYEQYF
- TRBJ1-5 - TRBV28 TGTGCCAGCACCGAGACAGATTTCCAGCCCCAGCATTTT CASTETDFQPQHF
few TRBJ2-7 TRBD1 TRBV29-1 TGCAGCGTTGTGGGACAGCAAGACTACGAGCAGTACTTC CSVVGQQDYEQYF
- TRBJ2-7 - TRBV2 TGTGCCAGCAGTGAGGATAGGTCCCTCGAGCAGTACTTC CASSEDRSLEQYF
- TRBJ2-1 TRBD2 TRBV11-3 TGTGCCAGCAGCTCCGACTCCGGACTAGCGGGAGATGAGCAGTTCTTC CASSSDSGLAGDEQFF
- TRBJ1-1 - TRBV20-1 TGCAGTGCTAGAGATTTCCGTCCGGGGGCGCGGACTGAAGCTTTCTTT CSARDFRPGARTEAFF
few TRBJ2-7 - TRBV7-2 TGTGCCAGCAGCCTGCTTCCGACAGAATACGAGCAGTACTTC CASSLLPTEYEQYF
few TRBJ2-1 TRBD1 TRBV15 TGTGCCACCAGCAGCCGGGACAGGGATGTCAATGAGCAGTTCTTC CATSSRDRDVNEQFF
- TRBJ2-1 - TRBV27 TGTGCCAGCAGTTTCGGGCACTACAATGAGCAGTTCTTC CASSFGHYNEQFF
few TRBJ2-3 TRBD2 TRBV28 TGTGCCAGCAGTTTAAGTAGCGGGGGACGCACAGATACGCAGTATTTT CASSLSSGGRTDTQYF
once TRBJ1-3 - TRBV4-2 TGTGCCAGCAGCCAAGAGTACTCTGGAAACACCATATATTTT CASSQEYSGNTIYF
- TRBJ2-5 TRBD1 TRBV5-6 TGTGCCAGCAGCTTCCTACAGGGGAGCCGGGAGACCCAGTACTTC CASSFLQGSRETQYF
- TRBJ1-1 - TRBV20-1 TGCAGTGCTAGAGAGGGGTACACTGAAGCTTTCTTT CSAREGYTEAFF
- TRBJ2-1 - TRBV7-9 TGTGCCAGCAGCGTGGAGGACGCCTACAATGAGCAGTTCTTC CASSVEDAYNEQFF
- TRBJ2-3 TRBD2 TRBV12-3/TRBV12-4 TGTGCCAGCAGTCCCCGAGCGGGGGGCTTCCGAAGCACAGATACGCAGTATTTT CASSPRAGGFRSTDTQYF
few TRBJ2-1 - TRBV12-3/TRBV12-4 TGTGCCAGCAGTTTGACGGCGGCCAACAATGAGCAGTTCTTC CASSLTAANNEQFF
- TRBJ1-5 - TRBV12-3/TRBV12-4 TGTGCCAGCAGCCCTACGGGGGGCTGGCAGCCCCAGCATTTT CASSPTGGWQPQHF
few TRBJ1-2 TRBD1 TRBV29-1 TGCAGCGTTGTAGGGGGACAGATAAACTATGGCTACACCTTC CSVVGGQINYGYTF
- TRBJ1-4 - TRBV27 TGTGCCAGCAGTTTAGGGGCCTCCGCTAATGAAAAACTGTTTTTT CASSLGASANEKLFF
- TRBJ2-7 TRBD2 TRBV29-1 TGCAGCGGATGGACTAGCGGGGGAAGCTCCTACAATGAGCAGTACTTC CSGWTSGGSSYNEQYF
few TRBJ2-3 TRBD1 TRBV5-5 TGTGCCAGCAGCTCTAGACAGGGGAGAGATACGCAGTATTTT CASSSRQGRDTQYF
- TRBJ2-7 - TRBV12-3/TRBV12-4 TGTGCCAGCAGTTTAACGGGTTTGTCAGCCGACGAGCAGTACTTC CASSLTGLSADEQYF
- TRBJ2-7 - TRBV7-9 TGTGCCAGCAGCTCTGGAGGGGGGGGGAGCTCCTACAATGAGCAGTACTTC CASSSGGGGSSYNEQYF
- TRBJ2-3 - TRBV6-5 TGTGCCAGCAGCTCCGGACTCCACGGGGGCACAGACACGCAGTATTTT CASSSGLHGGTDTQYF
few TRBJ2-3 - TRBV5-6 TGTGCCAGCAGCTTTGAAAGGTTCCTAGACACAGATACGCAGTATTTT CASSFERFLDTDTQYF
- TRBJ1-5 - TRBV7-8 TGTGCCAGCGCCCATGGGGTCGGAGGGGGTAGCAATCAGCCCCAGCATTTT CASAHGVGGGSNQPQHF
- TRBJ2-1 - TRBV5-5 TGTGCCAGCAGCTTGCGTATGGGGTTCGAGAATGAGCAGTTCTTC CASSLRMGFENEQFF
- TRBJ2-1 TRBD1 TRBV7-2 TGTGCCAGCAGTCAAACCCCGGGACAGGGGACCTACAATGAGCAGTTCTTC CASSQTPGQGTYNEQFF
- TRBJ2-5 - TRBV6-4 TGTGCCAGCAGTGACTTCTGGGGTAATGAGCAGTACTTC CASSDFWGNEQYF
- TRBJ2-7 - TRBV11-2 TGTGCCAGCAGCTCATTAAGGGGGACCCGAGTCGTCGAGCAGTACTTC CASSSLRGTRVVEQYF
once TRBJ2-1 TRBD2 TRBV12-3/TRBV12-4 TGTGCCAGCAGCCCTCGACTAGCGGGGGGTGCAAGTGAGCAGTTCTTC CASSPRLAGGASEQFF
few TRBJ2-7 - TRBV12-3/TRBV12-4 TGTGCCAGCAGTTCCACTAGGGAGCAGTACTTC CASSSTREQYF
- TRBJ2-7 - TRBV28 TGTGCCAGCAGTGTACTCGGGACTGACTACGAGCAGTACTTC CASSVLGTDYEQYF
- TRBJ2-1 TRBD1 TRBV4-1 TGCGCCAGCAGCCAATCTCCGACAGGGAGTGATGAGCAGTTCTTC CASSQSPTGSDEQFF
- TRBJ1-2 - TRBV29-1 TGCAGCGTTGAGTTGGGGGCCTATGGCTACACCTTC CSVELGAYGYTF
- TRBJ2-7 - TRBV25-1 TGTGCCAGCAGCATGGATCACTACGAGCAGTACTTC CASSMDHYEQYF
- TRBJ1-4 TRBD1 TRBV20-1 TGCAGTGCCCTTGGGGGGCAGGGGGGACCTCTGTTTTTT CSALGGQGGPLFF
- TRBJ2-7 TRBD2 TRBV4-1 TGCGCCAGCAGCCGGGGACTAGCGGGAGTTCAGGCCTCCGAGCAGTACTTC CASSRGLAGVQASEQYF
once TRBJ2-7 TRBD1 TRBV4-1 TGCGCCAGCAGCCAAGATCGGGGGACAGGGGGCTACGAGCAGTACTTC CASSQDRGTGGYEQYF
once TRBJ2-1 - TRBV28 TGTGCCAGCAGTCCTCAGGACCTGGATGAGCAGTTCTTC CASSPQDLDEQFF
- TRBJ2-5 - TRBV20-1 TGCAGTGTAACACCTGGGGGGACAAAGACCCAGTACTTC CSVTPGGTKTQYF
- TRBJ1-6 - TRBV4-3 TGCGCCAGCAGCCAAGACAGGGGATGGTCACCCCTCCACTTT CASSQDRGWSPLHF
- TRBJ2-1 TRBD2 TRBV6-1 TGTGCCAGCAGTCTCGGAGCGGGGTACTACAATGAGCAGTTCTTC CASSLGAGYYNEQFF
few TRBJ2-5 - TRBV29-1 TGCAGCGTTGAAGGACGGGCCCAAGAGACCCAGTACTTC CSVEGRAQETQYF
- TRBJ2-7 TRBD1 TRBV5-1 TGCGCCGGCAGCTACAGACAGGGTGCATTCTACGAGCAGTACTTC CAGSYRQGAFYEQYF
once TRBJ2-7 - TRBV6-5 TGTGCCAGCAGTAAAAGAACAGGCCGCTCCTACGAGCAGTACTTC CASSKRTGRSYEQYF
few TRBJ2-1 TRBD2 TRBV27 TGTGCCAGCAGTTTATGGGTGGGAGGGCCCCCTTACAATGAGCAGTTCTTC CASSLWVGGPPYNEQFF
- TRBJ1-2 - TRBV12-3/TRBV12-4 TGTGCCAGCAGTTTATGGGAGAGGTCGGGCTACATCTTC CASSLWERSGYIF
- TRBJ2-7 TRBD1 TRBV6-1 TGTGCCAGCAGCGGGGGACAGGGAACCGAGCAGTACTTC CASSGGQGTEQYF
few TRBJ2-3 - TRBV7-6 TGTGCCAGCAGTCGAGGTTCCATTAGCACAGATACGCAGTATTTT CASSRGSISTDTQYF
- TRBJ2-5 - TRBV27 TGTGCCAGCAGTTTGTTTTCAATAGTGCGAGAGACCCAGTACTTC CASSLFSIVRETQYF
- TRBJ2-1 - TRBV4-1 TGCGCCAGCAGCCAAGGAATACTAAACAATGAGCAGTTCTTC CASSQGILNNEQFF
few TRBJ1-1 - TRBV21-1 TGTGCCAGGAAAGGACGGGCGAACACTGAAGCTTTCTTT CARKGRANTEAFF
few TRBJ2-1 - TRBV29-1 TGCAGCGCTACCACCGGGACAACCTACAATGAGCAGTTCTTC CSATTGTTYNEQFF
- TRBJ2-3 TRBD2 TRBV18 TGTGCCAGCTCACCACCGACTAGCGGGGGCAGCACAGATACGCAGTATTTT CASSPPTSGGSTDTQYF
once TRBJ2-1 - TRBV3-1 TGTGCCAGCAGCCCATATTCGGGTGAGCAGTTCTTC CASSPYSGEQFF
- TRBJ2-7 - TRBV7-9 TGTGCCAGCAGCCTAGCAGGGGCGGACCCCTACGAGCAGTACTTC CASSLAGADPYEQYF
- TRBJ1-2 TRBD1 TRBV15 TGTGCCACCAGCTCCGAAAGGGGGCTGCACTATGGCTACACCTTC CATSSERGLHYGYTF